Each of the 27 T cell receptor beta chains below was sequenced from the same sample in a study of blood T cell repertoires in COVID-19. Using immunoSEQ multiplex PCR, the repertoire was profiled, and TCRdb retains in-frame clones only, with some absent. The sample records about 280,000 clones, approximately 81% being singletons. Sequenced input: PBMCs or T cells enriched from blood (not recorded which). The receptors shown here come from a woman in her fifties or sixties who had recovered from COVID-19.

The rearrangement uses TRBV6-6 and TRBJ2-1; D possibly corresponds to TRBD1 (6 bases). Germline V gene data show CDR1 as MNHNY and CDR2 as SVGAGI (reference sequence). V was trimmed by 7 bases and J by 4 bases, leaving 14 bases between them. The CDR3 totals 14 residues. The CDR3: CASTPNGQYNEQFF. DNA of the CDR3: TGTGCCAGCACCCCCAACGGACAGTACAATGAGCAGTTCTTC.

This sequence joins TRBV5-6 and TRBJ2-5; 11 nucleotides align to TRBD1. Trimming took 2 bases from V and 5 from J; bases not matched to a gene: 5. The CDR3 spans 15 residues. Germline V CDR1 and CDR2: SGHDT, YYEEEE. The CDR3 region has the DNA TGTGCCAGCAGCTTTCGGGGGACAGGGGGTGAGACCCAGTACTTC. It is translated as CASSFRGTGGETQYF.

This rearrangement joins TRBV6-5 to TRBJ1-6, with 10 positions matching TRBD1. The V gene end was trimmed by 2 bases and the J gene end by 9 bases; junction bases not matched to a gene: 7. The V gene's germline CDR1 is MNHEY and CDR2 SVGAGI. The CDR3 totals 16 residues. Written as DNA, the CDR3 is TGTGCCAGCAGTTACCTCATGCGGGACAGGGGTTCACCCCTCCACTTT. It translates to CASSYLMRDRGSPLHF.

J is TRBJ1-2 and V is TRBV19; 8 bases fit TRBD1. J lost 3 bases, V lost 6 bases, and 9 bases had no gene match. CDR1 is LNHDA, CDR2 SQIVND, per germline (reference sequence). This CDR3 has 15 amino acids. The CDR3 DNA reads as TGTGCCAGTAGGAAAGGACAGGGTCCCTACTATGGCTACACCTTC. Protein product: CASRKGQGPYYGYTF.

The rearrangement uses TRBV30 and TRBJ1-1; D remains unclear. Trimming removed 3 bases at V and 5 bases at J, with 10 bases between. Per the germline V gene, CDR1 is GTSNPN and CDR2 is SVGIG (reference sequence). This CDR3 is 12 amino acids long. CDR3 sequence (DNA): TGTGCCTGGAGCAGAGGGTGGACTGAAGCTTTCTTT. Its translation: CAWSRGWTEAFF.

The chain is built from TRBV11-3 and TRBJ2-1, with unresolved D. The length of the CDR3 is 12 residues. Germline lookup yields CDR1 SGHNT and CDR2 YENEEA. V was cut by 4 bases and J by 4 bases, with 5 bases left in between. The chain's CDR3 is CASSSVYNEQFF. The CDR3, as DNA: TGTGCCAGCAGCTCAGTATACAATGAGCAGTTCTTC.

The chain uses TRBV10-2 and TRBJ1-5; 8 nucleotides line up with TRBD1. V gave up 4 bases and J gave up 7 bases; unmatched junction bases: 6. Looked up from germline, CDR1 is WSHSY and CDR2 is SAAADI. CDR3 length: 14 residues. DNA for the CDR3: TGCGCCAGCAGTGGCACAGGGGGAGAGCAGCCCCAGCATTTT. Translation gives CASSGTGGEQPQHF.

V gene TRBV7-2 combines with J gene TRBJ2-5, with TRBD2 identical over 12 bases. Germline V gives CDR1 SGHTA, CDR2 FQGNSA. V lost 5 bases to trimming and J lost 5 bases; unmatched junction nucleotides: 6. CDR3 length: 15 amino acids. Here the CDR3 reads CASSPSGRAGETQYF. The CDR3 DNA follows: TGTGCCAGCAGCCCTAGCGGGAGGGCCGGGGAGACCCAGTACTTC.

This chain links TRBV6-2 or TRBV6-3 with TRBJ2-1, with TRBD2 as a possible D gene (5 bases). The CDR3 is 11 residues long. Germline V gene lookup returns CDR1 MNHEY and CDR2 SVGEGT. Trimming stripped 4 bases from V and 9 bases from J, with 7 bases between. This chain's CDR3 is CASSWEFEQFF. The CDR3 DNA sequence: TGTGCCAGCAGTTGGGAGTTTGAGCAGTTCTTC.

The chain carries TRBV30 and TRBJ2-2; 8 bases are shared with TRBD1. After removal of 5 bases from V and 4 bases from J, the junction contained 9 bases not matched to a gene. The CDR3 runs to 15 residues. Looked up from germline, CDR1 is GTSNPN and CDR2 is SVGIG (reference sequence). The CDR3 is CAWLGQGIATGELFF. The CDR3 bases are TGTGCCTGGCTAGGACAGGGAATAGCCACCGGGGAGCTGTTTTTT. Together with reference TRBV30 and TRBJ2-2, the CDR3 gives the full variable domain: SQTIHQWPATLVQPVGSPLSLECTVEGTSNPNLYWYRQAAGRGLQLLFYSVGIGQISSEVPQNLSASRPQDRQFILSSKKLLLSDSGFYLCAWLGQGIATGELFFGEGSRLTVL.

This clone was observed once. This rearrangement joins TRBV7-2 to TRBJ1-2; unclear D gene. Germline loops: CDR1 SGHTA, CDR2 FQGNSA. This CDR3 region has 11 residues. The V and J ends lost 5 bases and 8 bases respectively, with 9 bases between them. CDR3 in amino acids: CASSPLRGYTF. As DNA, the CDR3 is TGTGCCAGCAGCCCTTTGAGGGGCTACACCTTC.

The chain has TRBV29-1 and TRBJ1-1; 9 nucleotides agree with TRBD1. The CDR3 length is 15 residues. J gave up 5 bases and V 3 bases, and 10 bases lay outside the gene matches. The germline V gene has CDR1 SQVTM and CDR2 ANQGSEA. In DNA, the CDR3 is TGCAGCGTTGACCCTACAGGGGGCGTTTTTACTGAAGCTTTCTTT. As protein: CSVDPTGGVFTEAFF.

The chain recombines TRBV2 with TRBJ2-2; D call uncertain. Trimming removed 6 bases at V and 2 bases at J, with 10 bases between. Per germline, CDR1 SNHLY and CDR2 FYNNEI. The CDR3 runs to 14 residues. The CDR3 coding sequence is TGTGCCAGCAGATGGGCAGACAACACCGGGGAGCTGTTTTTT. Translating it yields CASRWADNTGELFF.

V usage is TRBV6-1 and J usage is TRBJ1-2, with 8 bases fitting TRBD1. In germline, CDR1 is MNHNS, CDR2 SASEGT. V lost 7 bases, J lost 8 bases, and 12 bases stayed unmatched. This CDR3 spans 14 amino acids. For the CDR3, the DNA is TGTGCCAGCACCCCCAAAGGACAGGGCTCGGGCTACACCTTC. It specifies CASTPKGQGSGYTF.

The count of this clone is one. CDR3 protein: CASSLASASSYNEQFF. In DNA form, the CDR3 reads TGTGCCAGCAGCTTAGCGAGCGCCAGCTCCTACAATGAGCAGTTCTTC. The chain carries TRBV7-9 and TRBJ2-1; D gene unclear. Germline lookup yields CDR1 SEHNR and CDR2 FQNEAQ (reference sequence). Trimming pared 0 bases from V and 0 bases from J, leaving 9 bases between. CDR3 length: 16 amino acids.

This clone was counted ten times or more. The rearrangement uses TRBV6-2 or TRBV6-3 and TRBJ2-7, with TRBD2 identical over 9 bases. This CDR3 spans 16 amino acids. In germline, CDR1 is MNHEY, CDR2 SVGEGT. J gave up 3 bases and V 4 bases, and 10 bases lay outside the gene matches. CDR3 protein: CASSSALAGGLYEQYF. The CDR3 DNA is TGTGCCAGCAGTTCCGCGTTGGCGGGAGGGCTCTACGAGCAGTACTTC.

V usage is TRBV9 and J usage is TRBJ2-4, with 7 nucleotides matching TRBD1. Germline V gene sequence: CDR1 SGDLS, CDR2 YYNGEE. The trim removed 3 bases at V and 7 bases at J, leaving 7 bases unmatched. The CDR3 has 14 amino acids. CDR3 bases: TGTGCCAGCAGCGCCCCGGGACAGTACAACATTCAGTACTTC. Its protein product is CASSAPGQYNIQYF.

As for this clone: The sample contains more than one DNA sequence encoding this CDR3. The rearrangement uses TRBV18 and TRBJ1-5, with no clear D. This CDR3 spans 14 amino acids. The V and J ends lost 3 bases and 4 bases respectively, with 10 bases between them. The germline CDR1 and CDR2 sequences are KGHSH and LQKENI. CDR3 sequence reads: CASSPGGGNQPQHF. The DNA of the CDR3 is TGTGCCAGCTCACCCGGCGGCGGGAATCAGCCCCAGCATTTT.

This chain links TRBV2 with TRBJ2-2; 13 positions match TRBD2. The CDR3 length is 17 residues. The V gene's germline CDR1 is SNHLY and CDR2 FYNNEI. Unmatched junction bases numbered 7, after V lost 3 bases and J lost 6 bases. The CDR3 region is CASSDQGLAGAAGELFF. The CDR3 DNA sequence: TGTGCCAGCAGTGACCAAGGACTAGCGGGGGCCGCCGGGGAGCTGTTTTTT.

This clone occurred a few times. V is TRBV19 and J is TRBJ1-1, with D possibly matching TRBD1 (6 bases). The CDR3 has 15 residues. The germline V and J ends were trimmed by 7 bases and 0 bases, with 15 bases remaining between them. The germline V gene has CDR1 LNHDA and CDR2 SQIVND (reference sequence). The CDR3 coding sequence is TGTGCCAGTATTCGGGACACATTCATGAACACTGAAGCTTTCTTT. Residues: CASIRDTFMNTEAFF. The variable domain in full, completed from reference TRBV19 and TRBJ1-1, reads DGGITQSPKYLFRKEGQNVTLSCEQNLNHDAMYWYRQDPGQGLRLIYYSQIVNDFQKGDIAEGYSVSREKKESFPLTVTSAQKNPTAFYLCASIRDTFMNTEAFFGQGTRLTVV.

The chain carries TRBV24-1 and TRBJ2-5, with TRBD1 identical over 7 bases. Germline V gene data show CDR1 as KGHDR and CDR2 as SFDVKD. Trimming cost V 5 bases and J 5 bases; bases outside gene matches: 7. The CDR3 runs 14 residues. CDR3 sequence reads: CATSGTGGRETQYF. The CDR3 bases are TGTGCCACCAGTGGGACAGGTGGTCGGGAGACCCAGTACTTC.

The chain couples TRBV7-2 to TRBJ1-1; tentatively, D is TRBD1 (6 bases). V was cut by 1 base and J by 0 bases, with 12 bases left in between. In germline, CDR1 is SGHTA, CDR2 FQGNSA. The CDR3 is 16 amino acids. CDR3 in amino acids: CASSLVTGRMNTEAFF. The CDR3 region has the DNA TGTGCCAGCAGCTTAGTAACAGGGCGTATGAACACTGAAGCTTTCTTT.

CDR3 protein: CASSLASGGGYEQYF. CDR3 coding DNA: TGTGCCAGCAGCTTAGCATCAGGGGGCGGCTACGAGCAGTACTTC. The chain links TRBV7-9 to TRBJ2-7; the match to TRBD1 covers 8 bases. V lost 0 bases, J lost 3 bases, and 4 bases stayed unmatched. The CDR3 is 15 residues long. CDR1 SEHNR and CDR2 FQNEAQ come from the germline V gene (reference sequence).

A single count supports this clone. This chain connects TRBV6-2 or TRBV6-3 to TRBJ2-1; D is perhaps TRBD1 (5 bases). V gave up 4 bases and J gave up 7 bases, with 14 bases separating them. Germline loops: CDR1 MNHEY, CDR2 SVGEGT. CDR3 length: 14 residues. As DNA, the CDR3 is TGTGCCAGCAGTTCCACTGGGCAGGGAAATGAGCAGTTCTTC. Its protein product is CASSSTGQGNEQFF.

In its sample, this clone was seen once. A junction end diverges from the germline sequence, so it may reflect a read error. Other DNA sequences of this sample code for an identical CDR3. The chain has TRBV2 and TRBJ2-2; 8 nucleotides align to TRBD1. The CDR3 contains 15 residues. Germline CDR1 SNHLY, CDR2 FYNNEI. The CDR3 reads CASRRQGMNTGELFF. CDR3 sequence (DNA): TGTGCCAGCAGGCGACAGGGGATGAACACCGGAGAGCTGTTTTTT.

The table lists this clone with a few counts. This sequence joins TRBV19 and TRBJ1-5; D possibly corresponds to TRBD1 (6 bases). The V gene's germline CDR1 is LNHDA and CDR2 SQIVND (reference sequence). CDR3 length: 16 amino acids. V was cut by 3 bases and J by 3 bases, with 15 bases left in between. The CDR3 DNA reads TGTGCCAGTAGTATTGAAGGGGGACGGCTCAATCAGCCCCAGCATTTT. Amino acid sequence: CASSIEGGRLNQPQHF.

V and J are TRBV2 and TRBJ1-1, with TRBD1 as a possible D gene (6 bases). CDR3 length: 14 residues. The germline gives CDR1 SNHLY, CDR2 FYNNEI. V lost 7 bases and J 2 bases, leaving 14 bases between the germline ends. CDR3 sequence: CASNPDRFNTEAFF. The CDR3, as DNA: TGTGCCAGCAACCCTGACAGGTTCAACACTGAAGCTTTCTTT.